The source of this TCR beta chain is a study of cytomegalovirus exposure and HLA in healthy donors. Concerning this clone: Its specificity is not known.

General study findings and limits: Most TCR sequences were uncommon, yet certain public TCRs appeared in many donors. Later on, an analysis tied around 17,000 TCR beta sequences to HLA alleles at 0.05 false discovery rate. Analysis was carried out at a later point, and it linked a missense DCLRE1C variant to TCR beta V- and J-gene trimming.

With V trimmed by 1 base and J by 5 bases, 6 bases remained unmatched. CDR1 is MGHRA and CDR2 is YSYEKL in the germline V gene. The CDR3 totals 16 residues. Primers included in the PCR were 60 Vbeta and 13 Jbeta primers. TCRdb keeps only in-frame clones here, not all; method: immunoSEQ multiplex PCR. The sample holds 200,000 or so clones, roughly 80% seen once. The receptor comes from a boy aged 5-17 years in good health and CMV-seronegative. Sequencing input: PBMCs. The gene calls are TRBV4-1 and TRBJ2-1; 9 bases align to TRBD2. CDR3 nucleotide sequence: TGCGCCAGCAGCCAAGGTGAGCGGGAGGTACACAATGAGCAGTTCTTC. Translated: CASSQGEREVHNEQFF.